The 4 T cell receptor beta chains below all came from one sample that was sequenced in a study of cytomegalovirus exposure and HLA in healthy donors (dated by TCRdb to 2016 to 2017). The method behind the library was the immunoSEQ multiplex PCR assay. The multiplex PCR relied on a mix of 60 forward primers for TCR Vbeta segments and 13 reverse primers for TCR Jbeta segments. This is the immuneACCESS table as TCRdb keeps it, with only in-frame sequences that have V and J called. A part of the clones is gone; compared with another copy, unresolved V genes explain less than half, and the rest is unexplained. The sample's records list about 130,000 clones. The top ten constitute about 2% of the sample. The sequenced material came from PBMCs. These receptors were obtained from a man between 35 and 55 years old in good health and CMV-seronegative.

The gene calls are TRBV9 and TRBJ2-1, with D possibly matching TRBD2 (6 bases). Per germline, CDR1 SGDLS and CDR2 YYNGEE. V was shortened by 8 bases and J by 6 bases, with 15 bases between the two germline ends. The CDR3 totals 13 residues. CDR3 loop: CASPTGEFNEQFF. The CDR3 region has the DNA TGTGCCAGTCCAACGGGAGAGTTCAATGAGCAGTTCTTC.

The rearrangement joins TRBV7-8 to TRBJ1-1, with D tentatively TRBD1 (6 bases). Germline V gene sequence: CDR1 SGHVS, CDR2 FQNEAQ. The germline V and J ends were trimmed by 3 bases and 0 bases, with 14 bases remaining between them. The CDR3 is 16 residues long. This chain's CDR3 is CASSFRDIIMNTEAFF. CDR3 nucleotide sequence: TGTGCCAGCAGCTTCCGGGACATAATCATGAACACTGAAGCTTTCTTT.

The chain joins TRBV7-9 to TRBJ2-7; TRBD1 matches at 10 bases. Germline CDR1 SEHNR, CDR2 FQNEAQ (reference sequence). CDR3 length: 13 residues. J was trimmed by 4 bases and V by 5 bases; bases with no gene match: 2. Here the CDR3 reads CASSPGQGYEQYF. CDR3 nucleotides: TGTGCCAGCAGCCCGGGACAGGGGTACGAGCAGTACTTC.

The chain links TRBV7-2 to TRBJ1-3, with D possibly TRBD1 on 5 matching bases. Per germline, CDR1 SGHTA and CDR2 FQGNSA. The CDR3 extends over 15 amino acids. V shed 4 bases and J shed 1 base, with 11 bases lying between them. CDR3 DNA: TGTGCCAGCAGCTCAAAAAGGGGTTCTGGAAACACCATATATTTT. As protein: CASSSKRGSGNTIYF.